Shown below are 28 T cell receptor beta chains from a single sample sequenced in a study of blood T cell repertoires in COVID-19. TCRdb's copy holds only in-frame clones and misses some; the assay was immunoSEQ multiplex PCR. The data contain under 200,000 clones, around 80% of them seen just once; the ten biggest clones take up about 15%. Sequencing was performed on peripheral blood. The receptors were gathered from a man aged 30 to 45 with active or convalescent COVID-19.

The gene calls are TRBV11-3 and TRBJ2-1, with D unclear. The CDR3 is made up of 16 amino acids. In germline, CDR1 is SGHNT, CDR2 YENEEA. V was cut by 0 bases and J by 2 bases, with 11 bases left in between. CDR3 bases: TGTGCCAGCAGCTTAGAAGCGAGATACCCCTACAATGAGCAGTTCTTC. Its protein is CASSLEARYPYNEQFF.

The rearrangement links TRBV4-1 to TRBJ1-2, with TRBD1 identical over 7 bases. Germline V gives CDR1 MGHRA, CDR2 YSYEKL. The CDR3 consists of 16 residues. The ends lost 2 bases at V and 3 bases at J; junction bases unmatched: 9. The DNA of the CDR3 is TGCGCCAGCAGCCAATATACAGGGGACCCGTACTATGGCTACACCTTC. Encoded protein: CASSQYTGDPYYGYTF.

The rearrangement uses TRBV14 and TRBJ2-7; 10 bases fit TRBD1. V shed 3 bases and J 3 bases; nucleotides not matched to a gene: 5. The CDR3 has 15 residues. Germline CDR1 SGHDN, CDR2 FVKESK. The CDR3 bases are TGTGCCAGCAGCCATTGGGACAGGGGACTCTACGAGCAGTACTTC. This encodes CASSHWDRGLYEQYF.

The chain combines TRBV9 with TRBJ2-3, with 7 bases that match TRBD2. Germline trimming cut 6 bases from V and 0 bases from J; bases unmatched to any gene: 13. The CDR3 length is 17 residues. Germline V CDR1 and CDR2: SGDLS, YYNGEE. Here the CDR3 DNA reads TGTGCCAGCACTCCCCTGTTCGGGAGGTCTAGCACAGATACGCAGTATTTT. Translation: CASTPLFGRSSTDTQYF.

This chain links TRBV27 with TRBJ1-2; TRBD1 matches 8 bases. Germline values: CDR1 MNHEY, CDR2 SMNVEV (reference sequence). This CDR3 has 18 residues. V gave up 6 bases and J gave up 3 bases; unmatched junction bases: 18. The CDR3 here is CASSQQPNLGQGYYGYTF. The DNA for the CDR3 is TGTGCCAGCAGCCAGCAACCGAACCTTGGACAGGGCTACTATGGCTACACCTTC.

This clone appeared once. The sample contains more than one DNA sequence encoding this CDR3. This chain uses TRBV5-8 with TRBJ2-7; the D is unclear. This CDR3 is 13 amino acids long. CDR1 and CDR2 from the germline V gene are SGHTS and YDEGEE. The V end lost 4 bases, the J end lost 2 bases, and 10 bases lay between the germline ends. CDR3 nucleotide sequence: TGTGCCAGCAGCCCTGTCTTTCCCTACGAGCAGTACTTC. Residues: CASSPVFPYEQYF.

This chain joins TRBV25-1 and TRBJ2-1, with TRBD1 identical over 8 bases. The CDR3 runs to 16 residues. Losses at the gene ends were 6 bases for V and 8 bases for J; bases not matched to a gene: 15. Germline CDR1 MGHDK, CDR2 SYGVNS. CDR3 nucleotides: TGTGCCAGCAGCAGAGTGGGGACAGGTGGGATCTATGAGCAGTTCTTC. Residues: CASSRVGTGGIYEQFF.

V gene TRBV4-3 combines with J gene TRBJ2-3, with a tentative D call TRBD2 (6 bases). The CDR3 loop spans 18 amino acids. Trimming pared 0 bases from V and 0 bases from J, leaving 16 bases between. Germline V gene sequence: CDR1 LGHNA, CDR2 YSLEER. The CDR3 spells CASSQDLSWGTSTDTQYF. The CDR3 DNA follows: TGCGCCAGCAGCCAAGATCTCAGTTGGGGGACTAGCACAGATACGCAGTATTTT.

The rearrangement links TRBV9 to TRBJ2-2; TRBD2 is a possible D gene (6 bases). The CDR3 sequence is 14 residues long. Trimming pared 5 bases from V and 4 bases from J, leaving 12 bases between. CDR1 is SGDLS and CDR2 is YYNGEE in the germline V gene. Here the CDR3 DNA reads TGTGCCAGCAGGCCGGGGGATGGCACCGGGGAGCTGTTTTTT. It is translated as CASRPGDGTGELFF.

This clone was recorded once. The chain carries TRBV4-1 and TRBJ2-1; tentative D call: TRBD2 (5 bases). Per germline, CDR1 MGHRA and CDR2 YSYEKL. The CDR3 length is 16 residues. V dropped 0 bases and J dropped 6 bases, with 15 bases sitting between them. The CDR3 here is CASSQENPLAANEQFF. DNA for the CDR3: TGCGCCAGCAGCCAAGAAAATCCCCTAGCAGCCAATGAGCAGTTCTTC.

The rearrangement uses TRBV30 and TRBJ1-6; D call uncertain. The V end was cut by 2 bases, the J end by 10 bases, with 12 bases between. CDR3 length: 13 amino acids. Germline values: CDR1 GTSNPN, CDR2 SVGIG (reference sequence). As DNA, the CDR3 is TGTGCCTGGAGTATCCTCGGGGAATCACCCCTCCACTTT. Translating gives CAWSILGESPLHF.

CDR3 amino acids: CASSYVGLQGEGYTF. CDR3 nucleotide sequence: TGTGCCAGCAGTTATGTCGGCCTACAGGGTGAAGGCTACACCTTC. The chain links TRBV6-5 to TRBJ1-2, with D maybe TRBD1 (6 bases). The CDR3 sequence is 15 residues long. CDR1 is MNHEY, CDR2 SVGAGI, per germline. Trimming pared 3 bases from V and 8 bases from J, leaving 19 bases between.

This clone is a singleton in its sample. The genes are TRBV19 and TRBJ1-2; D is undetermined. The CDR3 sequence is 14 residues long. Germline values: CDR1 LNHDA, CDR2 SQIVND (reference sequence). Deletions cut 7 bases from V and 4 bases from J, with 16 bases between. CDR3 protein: CASKPTGSGYGYTF. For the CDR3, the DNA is TGTGCCAGTAAACCTACGGGGAGCGGCTATGGCTACACCTTC.

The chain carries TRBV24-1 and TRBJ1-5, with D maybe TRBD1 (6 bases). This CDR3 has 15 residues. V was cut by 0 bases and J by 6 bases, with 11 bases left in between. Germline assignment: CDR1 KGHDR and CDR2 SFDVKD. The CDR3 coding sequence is TGTGCCACCAGTGATTTGGAGGGGGAAGGTCAGCCCCAGCATTTT. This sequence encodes CATSDLEGEGQPQHF.

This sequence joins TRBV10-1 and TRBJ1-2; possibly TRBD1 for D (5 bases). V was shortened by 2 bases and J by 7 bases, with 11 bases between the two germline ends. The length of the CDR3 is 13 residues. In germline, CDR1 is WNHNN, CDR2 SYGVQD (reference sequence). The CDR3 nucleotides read TGCGCCAGCAGTGAGACAGGAGGGACTGGCTACACCTTC. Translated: CASSETGGTGYTF.

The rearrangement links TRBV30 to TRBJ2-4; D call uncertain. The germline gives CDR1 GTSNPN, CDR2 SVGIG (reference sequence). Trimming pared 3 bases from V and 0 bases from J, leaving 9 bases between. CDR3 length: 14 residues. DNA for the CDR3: TGTGCCTGGAGCGCATGGCTAGCCAAAAACATTCAGTACTTC. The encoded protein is CAWSAWLAKNIQYF.

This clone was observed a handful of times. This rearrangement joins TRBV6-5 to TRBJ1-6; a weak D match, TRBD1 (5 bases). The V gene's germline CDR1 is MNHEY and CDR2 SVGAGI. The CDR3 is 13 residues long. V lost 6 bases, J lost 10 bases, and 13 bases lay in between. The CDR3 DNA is TGTGCCAGCAGACTACCCGGACAATCACCCCTCCACTTT. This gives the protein CASRLPGQSPLHF.

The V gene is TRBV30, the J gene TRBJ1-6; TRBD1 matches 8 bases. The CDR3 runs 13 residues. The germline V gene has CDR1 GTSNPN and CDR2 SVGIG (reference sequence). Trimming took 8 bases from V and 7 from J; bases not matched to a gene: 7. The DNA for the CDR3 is TGTGCCAGACGGACAGGGACGAATTCACCCCTCCACTTT. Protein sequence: CARRTGTNSPLHF.

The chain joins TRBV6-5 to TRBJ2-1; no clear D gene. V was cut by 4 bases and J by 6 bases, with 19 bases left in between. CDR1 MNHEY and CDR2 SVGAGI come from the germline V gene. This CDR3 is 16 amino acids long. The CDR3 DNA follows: TGTGCCAGCAGTTCCCACCAAGCGAGTAGGTCCAATGAGCAGTTCTTC. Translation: CASSSHQASRSNEQFF.

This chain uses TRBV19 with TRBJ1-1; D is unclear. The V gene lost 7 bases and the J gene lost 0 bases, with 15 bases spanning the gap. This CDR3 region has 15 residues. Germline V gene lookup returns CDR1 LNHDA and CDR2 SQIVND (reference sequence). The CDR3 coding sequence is TGTGCCAGTACCCCACTTAACTTACTGAACACTGAAGCTTTCTTT. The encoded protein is CASTPLNLLNTEAFF.

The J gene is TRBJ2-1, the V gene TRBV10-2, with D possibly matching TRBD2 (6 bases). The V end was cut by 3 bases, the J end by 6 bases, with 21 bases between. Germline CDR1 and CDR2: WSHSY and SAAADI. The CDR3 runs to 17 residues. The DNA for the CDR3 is TGCGCCAGCAGTGATTACGGGTCGTGGGAGGTGGGCAATGAGCAGTTCTTC. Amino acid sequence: CASSDYGSWEVGNEQFF.

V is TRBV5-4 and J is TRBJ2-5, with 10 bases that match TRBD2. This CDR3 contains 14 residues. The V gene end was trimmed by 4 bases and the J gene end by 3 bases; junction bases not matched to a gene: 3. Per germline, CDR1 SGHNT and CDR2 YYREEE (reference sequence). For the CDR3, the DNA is TGTGCCAGCAGCCCAGGACTAGCGGAAGAGACCCAGTACTTC. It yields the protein CASSPGLAEETQYF.

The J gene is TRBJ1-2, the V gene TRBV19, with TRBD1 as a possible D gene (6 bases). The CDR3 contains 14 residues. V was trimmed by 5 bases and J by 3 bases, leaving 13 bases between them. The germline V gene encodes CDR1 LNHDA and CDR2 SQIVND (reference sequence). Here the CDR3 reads CASSPGGTDYGYTF. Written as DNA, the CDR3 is TGTGCCAGTAGTCCGGGGGGCACAGACTATGGCTACACCTTC.

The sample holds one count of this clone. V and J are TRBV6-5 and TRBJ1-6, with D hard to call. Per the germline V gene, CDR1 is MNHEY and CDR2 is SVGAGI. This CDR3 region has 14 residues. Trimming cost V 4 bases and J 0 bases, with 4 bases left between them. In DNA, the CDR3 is TGTGCCAGCAGTTCGAGCTCCTATAATTCACCCCTCCACTTT. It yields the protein CASSSSSYNSPLHF.

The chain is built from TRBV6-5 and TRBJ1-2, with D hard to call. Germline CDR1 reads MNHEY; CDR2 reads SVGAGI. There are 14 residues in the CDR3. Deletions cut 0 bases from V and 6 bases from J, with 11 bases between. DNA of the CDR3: TGTGCCAGCAGTTACTCGGCCGAAAGTGATGGCTACACCTTC. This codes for CASSYSAESDGYTF.

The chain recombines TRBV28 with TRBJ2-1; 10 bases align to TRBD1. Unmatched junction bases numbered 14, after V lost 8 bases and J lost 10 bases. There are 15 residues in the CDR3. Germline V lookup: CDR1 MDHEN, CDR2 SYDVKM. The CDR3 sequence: CASSPPGTGVVEQFF. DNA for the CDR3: TGTGCCAGCTCCCCCCCCGGGACAGGGGTCGTCGAGCAGTTCTTC.

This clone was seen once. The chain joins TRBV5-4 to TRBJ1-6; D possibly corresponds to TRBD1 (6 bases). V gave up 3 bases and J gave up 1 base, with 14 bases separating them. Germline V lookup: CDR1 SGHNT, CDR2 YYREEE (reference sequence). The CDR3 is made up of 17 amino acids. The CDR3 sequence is CASSSRSQGSYNSPLHF. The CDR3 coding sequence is TGTGCCAGCAGCTCCCGTTCGCAGGGGTCCTATAATTCACCCCTCCACTTT.

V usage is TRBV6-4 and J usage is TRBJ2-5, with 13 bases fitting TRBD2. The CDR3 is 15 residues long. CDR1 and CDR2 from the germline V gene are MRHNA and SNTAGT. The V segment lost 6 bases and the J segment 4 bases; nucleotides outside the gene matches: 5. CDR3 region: CASSATSGGTETQYF. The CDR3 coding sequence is TGTGCCAGCAGCGCGACTAGCGGGGGGACAGAGACCCAGTACTTC.